Listed below are T cell receptor beta chains from one sample, sequenced in a study of blood T cell repertoires in COVID-19. The data were produced by immunoSEQ multiplex PCR, yet TCRdb's version contains in-frame clones alone and is incomplete. The sample has under 300,000 clones; about 82% are singletons. Sequencing input: peripheral blood. The receptors here all came from a man older than 75 with acute or convalescent COVID-19. Both conserved end residues are part of each CDR3. D genes are given only for firm matches. Expanded clones are given a class, and other clones once, few, many or no size at all.

d_call	cdr3_length	clone_size	v_call	j_call	cdr3_aa	cdr3_nt
.	14	few	TRBV28	TRBJ2-3	CASSSGLPTDTQYF	TGTGCCAGCTCTTCGGGACTTCCCACAGATACGCAGTATTTT
TRBD1	12	.	TRBV5-6	TRBJ2-5	CASSWTGETQYF	TGTGCCAGCAGCTGGACAGGGGAGACCCAGTACTTC
.	14	.	TRBV4-3	TRBJ2-7	CASSQERGKHEQYF	TGCGCCAGCAGCCAAGAGAGGGGGAAACACGAGCAGTACTTC
.	14	few	TRBV7-9	TRBJ1-2	CASSLGQGGGGYTF	TGTGCCAGCAGCTTAGGTCAGGGAGGAGGCGGCTACACCTTC
.	14	.	TRBV7-2	TRBJ2-7	CASSLAGQNYEQYF	TGTGCCAGCAGCTTAGCGGGACAAAACTACGAGCAGTACTTC
TRBD1	17	.	TRBV7-9	TRBJ2-1	CASSPGQGGWPYNEQFF	TGTGCCAGCAGCCCCGGACAGGGCGGCTGGCCCTACAATGAGCAGTTCTTC
TRBD2	14	.	TRBV19	TRBJ2-1	CASSLRGLLNEQFF	TGTGCCAGTAGTCTCCGGGGACTACTCAATGAGCAGTTCTTC
TRBD2	16	.	TRBV7-9	TRBJ2-2	CASRLAGGGNTGELFF	TGTGCCAGCCGACTAGCGGGAGGAGGGAACACCGGGGAGCTGTTTTTT
TRBD2	15	.	TRBV18	TRBJ2-3	CASSSRLADTDTQYF	TGTGCCAGCTCTAGTAGACTAGCAGACACAGATACGCAGTATTTT
TRBD1	11	.	TRBV28	TRBJ1-2	CASSDRDGYTF	TGTGCCAGCAGTGACAGGGACGGCTACACCTTC
.	14	.	TRBV2	TRBJ1-5	CASSVNPGGQPQHF	TGTGCCAGCAGTGTGAATCCAGGTGGTCAGCCCCAGCATTTT
TRBD1	13	.	TRBV5-1	TRBJ1-2	CASSSGQDYGYTF	TGCGCCAGCAGCTCCGGACAGGACTATGGCTACACCTTC
TRBD1	16	once	TRBV6-5	TRBJ1-2	CASSYTSSGGAGGYTF	TGTGCCAGCAGTTACACCTCATCAGGGGGCGCAGGGGGCTACACCTTC
TRBD1	17	.	TRBV18	TRBJ1-1	CASSPTGTGVMNTEAFF	TGTGCCAGCTCACCGACCGGGACAGGCGTTATGAACACTGAAGCTTTCTTT
.	11	once	TRBV3-1/TRBV3-2	TRBJ2-1	CASSQGGGQFF	TGTGCCAGCAGCCAAGGAGGAGGTCAGTTCTTC
.	13	.	TRBV12-3/TRBV12-4	TRBJ2-1	CASRPGTSNEQFF	TGTGCCAGCAGACCAGGGACTTCAAATGAGCAGTTCTTC
.	13	.	TRBV12-3/TRBV12-4	TRBJ2-5	CASSSGGQETQYF	TGTGCCAGCAGTTCCGGGGGACAAGAGACCCAGTACTTC
.	17	.	TRBV5-1	TRBJ1-2	CASSLVGLQEANYGYTF	TGCGCCAGCAGCTTGGTTGGGCTACAAGAAGCTAACTATGGCTACACCTTC
TRBD1	14	.	TRBV29-1	TRBJ1-2	CSVEPPGQPYGYTF	TGCAGCGTTGAGCCCCCGGGACAGCCCTATGGCTACACCTTC
.	14	.	TRBV14	TRBJ1-1	CASSQLLQGTEAFF	TGTGCCAGCAGCCAATTACTACAGGGCACTGAAGCTTTCTTT
TRBD1	14	.	TRBV19	TRBJ1-2	CASSPTGGIYGYTF	TGTGCCAGTAGTCCAACAGGGGGCATCTATGGCTACACCTTC
.	15	.	TRBV4-1	TRBJ2-7	CASSQERGIRYEQYF	TGCGCCAGCAGCCAAGAAAGGGGGATAAGGTACGAGCAGTACTTC
TRBD1	13	.	TRBV28	TRBJ1-1	CASSLGRGPQAFF	TGTGCCAGCAGTTTAGGTAGGGGGCCTCAGGCTTTCTTT
TRBD2	18	.	TRBV6-1	TRBJ2-1	CASSEAGASGRMGNEQFF	TGTGCCAGCAGTGAAGCGGGGGCTAGCGGGAGGATGGGGAATGAGCAGTTCTTC
.	17	once	TRBV3-1/TRBV3-2	TRBJ2-2	CASSPSGRHANTGELFF	TGTGCCAGCAGCCCGTCGGGGAGACACGCGAACACCGGGGAGCTGTTTTTT
TRBD1	16	.	TRBV10-2	TRBJ2-5	CASSESTGGPQETQYF	TGCGCCAGCAGTGAGTCGACAGGGGGGCCTCAAGAGACCCAGTACTTC
.	13	.	TRBV24-1	TRBJ2-7	CATSLRGYDEQYF	TGTGCCACCAGTCTAAGAGGGTACGACGAGCAGTACTTC
.	16	.	TRBV4-2	TRBJ2-5	CASSPVEGSGGETQYF	TGTGCCAGCAGTCCAGTGGAGGGGTCTGGAGGGGAGACCCAGTACTTC
.	12	.	TRBV2	TRBJ1-2	CASSEQGRGYTF	TGTGCCAGCAGTGAACAGGGCCGAGGCTACACCTTC
.	13	.	TRBV19	TRBJ2-1	CASSVIPGRGQFF	TGTGCCAGTAGTGTGATTCCAGGTAGGGGGCAGTTCTTC
.	15	once	TRBV9	TRBJ2-1	CASSVVGSSYNEQFF	TGTGCCAGCAGCGTAGTAGGGAGCTCCTACAATGAGCAGTTCTTC
.	12	.	TRBV29-1	TRBJ2-7	CSVVDGSYEQYF	TGCAGCGTTGTAGACGGCTCCTACGAGCAGTACTTC
.	13	.	TRBV2	TRBJ1-3	CASRGAGGNTIYF	TGTGCCAGCAGGGGGGCAGGAGGAAACACCATATATTTT
.	14	.	TRBV7-2	TRBJ1-4	CASSLGTANEKLFF	TGTGCCAGCAGCTTAGGGACAGCTAATGAAAAACTGTTTTTT
TRBD1	15	.	TRBV19	TRBJ2-7	CASSAGTGISYEQYF	TGTGCCAGTAGCGCTGGGACAGGGATCTCCTACGAGCAGTACTTC
TRBD1	17	.	TRBV15	TRBJ1-4	CATSEENFRTGGQKLFF	TGTGCCACCAGCGAGGAAAATTTTCGGACAGGGGGCCAAAAACTGTTTTTT
.	13	.	TRBV5-1	TRBJ1-1	CASTGFGNTEAFF	TGCGCCAGCACCGGGTTTGGGAACACTGAAGCTTTCTTT
TRBD1	15	few	TRBV28	TRBJ1-4	CASSLFGTGNEKLFF	TGTGCCAGCAGTTTATTCGGGACAGGGAATGAAAAACTGTTTTTT
.	15	.	TRBV6-2/TRBV6-3	TRBJ1-2	CASSYSTGSSYGYTF	TGTGCCAGCAGTTACTCGACTGGCAGCTCCTATGGCTACACCTTC
.	14	.	TRBV2	TRBJ1-5	CASSEWGGNQPQHF	TGTGCCAGCAGTGAGTGGGGGGGCAATCAGCCCCAGCATTTT
TRBD1	16	.	TRBV27	TRBJ2-5	CASSPLRDRGGETQYF	TGTGCCAGCAGTCCACTTCGGGACAGGGGTGGGGAGACCCAGTACTTC
.	13	.	TRBV7-8	TRBJ1-6	CASRGEGNSPLHF	TGTGCCAGCAGGGGGGAGGGTAATTCACCCCTCCACTTT
TRBD1	15	.	TRBV24-1	TRBJ1-3	CATSGQGIYGNTIYF	TGTGCCACCTCCGGACAGGGAATATACGGAAACACCATATATTTT
TRBD2	15	.	TRBV15	TRBJ2-5	CATRLAGGTQETQYF	TGTGCCACCAGGCTAGCGGGGGGGACCCAAGAGACCCAGTACTTC
TRBD1	14	.	TRBV19	TRBJ2-5	CASSKGQGGETQYF	TGTGCCAGTAGTAAGGGACAGGGGGGGGAGACCCAGTACTTC
.	15	.	TRBV7-8	TRBJ1-5	CASSLSSGSNQPQHF	TGTGCCAGCAGCTTAAGCAGCGGTAGCAATCAGCCCCAGCATTTT
.	11	once	TRBV4-1	TRBJ1-1	CASGRRTEAFF	TGCGCCAGCGGGCGCCGCACTGAAGCTTTCTTT
.	12	.	TRBV19	TRBJ2-2	CASSRRSGELFF	TGTGCCAGTAGCCGGAGGTCCGGGGAGCTGTTTTTT
.	13	.	TRBV19	TRBJ1-2	CASKAGGSYGYTF	TGTGCCAGTAAAGCGGGAGGGAGCTATGGCTACACCTTC
.	12	.	TRBV7-2	TRBJ2-5	CASSPARETQYF	TGTGCCAGCAGCCCCGCGCGGGAGACCCAGTACTTC
.	13	.	TRBV18	TRBJ1-1	CASSPHPRTEAFF	TGTGCCAGCTCACCACATCCACGGACTGAAGCTTTCTTT
.	14	.	TRBV6-6	TRBJ2-5	CASRKGVSQETQYF	TGTGCCAGCCGCAAGGGGGTGAGCCAAGAGACCCAGTACTTC
.	14	.	TRBV9	TRBJ1-2	CASSAQGFDYGYTF	TGTGCCAGCAGCGCACAGGGTTTCGACTATGGCTACACCTTC
.	14	.	TRBV9	TRBJ2-7	CASSVASESYEQYF	TGTGCCAGCAGCGTAGCCAGCGAATCCTACGAGCAGTACTTC
TRBD1	17	.	TRBV5-5	TRBJ2-2	CASSPGGQGRNTGELFF	TGTGCCAGCAGCCCGGGGGGACAGGGTCGTAACACCGGGGAGCTGTTTTTT
.	17	.	TRBV7-2	TRBJ1-6	CASSLAATGPYNSPLHF	TGTGCCAGCAGCTTAGCGGCGACAGGCCCCTATAATTCACCCCTCCACTTT
.	15	.	TRBV5-6	TRBJ2-7	CASSLPPQGPGEQYF	TGTGCCAGCAGCCTACCCCCTCAGGGGCCGGGCGAGCAGTACTTC
.	12	.	TRBV10-3	TRBJ2-2	CAISAPGGELFF	TGTGCCATCAGTGCCCCCGGCGGGGAGCTGTTTTTT
TRBD2	15	.	TRBV5-1	TRBJ2-5	CASSLSGGIQETQYF	TGCGCCAGCAGCTTGTCGGGGGGGATACAAGAGACCCAGTACTTC
.	15	.	TRBV27	TRBJ1-6	CASSPWSGANSPLHF	TGTGCCAGCTCCCCCTGGTCAGGGGCTAATTCACCCCTCCACTTT